This TCR beta chain was sequenced during a study of T-cell memory formation after mild COVID-19. Whole-study results and caveats: Some responding clones appeared in pre-infection memory, suggesting cross-reactive memory joined. In second-wave clones peaking day 37, SARS-CoV-2 specificity remained unconfirmed. The study found balanced CD4/CD8 in clones contracting day 15 to 85 and a CD4+ lean in later expanders.

TCRdb processed the 5' RACE reads anew with MiXCR; each CDR3 protein has one entry. The sample carries about 470,000 distinct CDR3 sequences, roughly 18% recorded once. Germline loops: CDR1 SGHAT, CDR2 FQNNGV. V was shortened by 0 bases and J by 6 bases, with 15 bases between the two germline ends. The CDR3 runs 16 residues. This clonotype showed up just a few times. Its antigen is still unknown. The sequenced material came from PBMCs or a T cell subset sorted from them (not recorded which). The sequence derives from an adult woman who had mild COVID-19 (a few samples of this study predate the infection). Cell type and time point are not known. This chain joins TRBV11-2 and TRBJ2-1; D assignment may be TRBD1 or TRBD2 (6 bases each). The chain's CDR3 is CASSLDQWGAGNEQFF. CDR3 bases: TGTGCCAGCAGCTTAGATCAATGGGGGGCTGGCAATGAGCAGTTCTTC.